The 2 T cell receptor beta chains below all came from one sample that was sequenced in a study of blood T cell repertoires in COVID-19. The assay was immunoSEQ multiplex PCR, and TCRdb's table has in-frame clones only and misses some. The data hold 95,000 to 150,000 clones, with under 90% observed a single time. Material for sequencing was peripheral blood. The receptors derive from a woman between 65 and 79 years old with acute or convalescent COVID-19.

Only a few counts were recorded for this clone. CDR3 DNA sequence: TGTGCCAGCAGTCCGGGGGTCCACGCGGGGCAGTTCTTC. Translated: CASSPGVHAGQFF. V gene TRBV2 combines with J gene TRBJ2-1; D may be TRBD2 (6 bases). V lost 5 bases and J lost 12, with 17 bases in between. The CDR3 is made up of 13 amino acids. Germline assignment: CDR1 SNHLY and CDR2 FYNNEI.

The chain links TRBV29-1 to TRBJ1-2, with a weak D call TRBD1 (5 bases). The germline CDR1 and CDR2 sequences are SQVTM and ANQGSEA. CDR3 length equals 17 residues. Between the trimmed V and J ends, which lost 1 base and 4 bases, there was a span of 22 bases. CDR3 DNA sequence: TGCAGCGTTGAAGTCGGGCCGGACAAGAGATCCAGCTATGGCTACACCTTC. Protein sequence: CSVEVGPDKRSSYGYTF.